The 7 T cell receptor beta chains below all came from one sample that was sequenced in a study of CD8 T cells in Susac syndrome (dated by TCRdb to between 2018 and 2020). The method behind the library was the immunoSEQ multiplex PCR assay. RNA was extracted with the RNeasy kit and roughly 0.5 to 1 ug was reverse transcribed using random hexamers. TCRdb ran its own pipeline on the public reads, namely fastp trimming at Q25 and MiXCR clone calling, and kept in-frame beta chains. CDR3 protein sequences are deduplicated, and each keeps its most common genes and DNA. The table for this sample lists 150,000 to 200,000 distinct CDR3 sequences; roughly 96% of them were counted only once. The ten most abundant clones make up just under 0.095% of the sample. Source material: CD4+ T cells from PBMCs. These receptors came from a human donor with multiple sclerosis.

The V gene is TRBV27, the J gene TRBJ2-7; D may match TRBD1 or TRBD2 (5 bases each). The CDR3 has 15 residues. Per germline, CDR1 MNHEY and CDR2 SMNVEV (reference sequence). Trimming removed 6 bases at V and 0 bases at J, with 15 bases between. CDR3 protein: CASRQQGGGSYEQYF. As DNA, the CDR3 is TGTGCCAGCAGGCAGCAGGGTGGGGGCTCCTACGAGCAGTACTTC.

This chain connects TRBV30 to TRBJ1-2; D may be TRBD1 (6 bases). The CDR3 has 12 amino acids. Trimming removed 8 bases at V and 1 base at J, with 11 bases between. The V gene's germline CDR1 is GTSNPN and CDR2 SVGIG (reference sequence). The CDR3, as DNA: TGTGCCGGGACAAAAGATAACTATGGCTACACCTTC. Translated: CAGTKDNYGYTF.

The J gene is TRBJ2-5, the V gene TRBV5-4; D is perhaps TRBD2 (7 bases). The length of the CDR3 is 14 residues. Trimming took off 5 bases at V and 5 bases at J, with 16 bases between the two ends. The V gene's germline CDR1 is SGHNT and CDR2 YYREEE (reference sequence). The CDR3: CASRRGGAWETQYF. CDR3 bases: TGTGCCAGCAGGCGAGGGGGGGCGTGGGAGACCCAGTACTTC.

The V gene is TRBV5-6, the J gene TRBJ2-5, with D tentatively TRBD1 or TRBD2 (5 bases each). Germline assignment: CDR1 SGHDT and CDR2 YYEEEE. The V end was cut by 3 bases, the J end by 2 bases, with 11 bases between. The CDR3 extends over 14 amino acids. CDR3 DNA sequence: TGTGCCAGCAGCTCCGGGACGGAGCAAGAGACCCAGTACTTC. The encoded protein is CASSSGTEQETQYF.

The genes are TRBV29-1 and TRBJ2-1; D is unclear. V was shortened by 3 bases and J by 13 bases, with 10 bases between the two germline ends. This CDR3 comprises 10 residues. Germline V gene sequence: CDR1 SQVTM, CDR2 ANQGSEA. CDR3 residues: CSVDPPRQFF. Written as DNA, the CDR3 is TGCAGCGTTGATCCGCCGCGTCAGTTCTTC.

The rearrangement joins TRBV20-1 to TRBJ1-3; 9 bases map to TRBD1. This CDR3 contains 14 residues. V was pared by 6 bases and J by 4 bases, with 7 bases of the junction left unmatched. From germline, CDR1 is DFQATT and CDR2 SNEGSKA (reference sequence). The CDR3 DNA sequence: TGCAGTGCCGGGGACAGGGCTTCAGGAAACACCATATATTTT. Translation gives CSAGDRASGNTIYF.

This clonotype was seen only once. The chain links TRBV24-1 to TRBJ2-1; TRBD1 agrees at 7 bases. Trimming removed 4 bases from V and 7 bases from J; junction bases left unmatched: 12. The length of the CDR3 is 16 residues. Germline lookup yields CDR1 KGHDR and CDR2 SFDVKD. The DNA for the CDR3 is TGTGCCACCAGTGACCTGGAGGCGGACAGGAGGAATGAGCAGTTCTTC. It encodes CATSDLEADRRNEQFF.